This TCR beta chain stems from a study of tumor-infiltrating lymphocytes in primary liver carcinoma (dated by TCRdb to 2017 to 2019). Describing the broader study: The five patients, three men and two women aged 30 to 69 years, had hepatocellular carcinoma (four) or combined HCC and intrahepatic cholangiocarcinoma (one). Samples yielded roughly 3.65 to 7.5 million productive TCRbeta reads; read depth did not differ significantly between tissue types. The 25 or so tumor region samples were profiled with Agilent mRNA microarrays so that TCRbeta repertoire diversity could be related to the local molecular phenotype. A total of roughly 35 specimens from 5 patients underwent TCRbeta repertoire sequencing, comprising about 25 tumor regions, 5 adjacent noncancerous liver tissues and 5 peripheral blood samples. Tumors of the five patients were stage T1-T3 N0M0 with maximum diameters of roughly 4.2 to 11 cm. For each liver tumor, the study sampled five regions along with adjacent normal tissue and blood, and applied TCRbeta repertoire sequencing, expression microarrays and whole-exome sequencing. Technical replicate repertoires showed high reproducibility, with mean shared-clone rates roughly 0.88 and correlation coefficients above 0.95.

Compared with germline, V lacks 4 bases and J lacks 6 bases; bases without a gene match: 6. CDR3 length: 15 amino acids, cysteine to phenylalanine. Here the CDR3 DNA is all that survives: 45 bases in frame from base 1. Total RNA and DNA were co-extracted without cell sorting from approximately 20-30 mg of bulk tissue using the AllPrep DNA/RNA mini kit. Surgical resection was performed in China between November 2015 and early 2016 on about 5 patients with histopathologically diagnosed primary liver carcinoma. Chronic HBV infection was present in the patients, and the patients were treatment-naive at sampling. Each tumor was sampled at five spatially separated regions: the superior, inferior, left-lateral and right-lateral poles and the tumor centre. Histology showed that every tumor sample contained more than 80% viable tumor cells. Fresh tumor and adjacent tissue pieces were bisected, with one half stored in RNAlater at -80 degrees C and the other half sent for histology.

A word on this clonotype: The antigen this receptor binds is unknown. Within one base of it there is no much larger clone, and no base qualities were kept.

Here is what the overall study found, with its caveats: Because only the TCR beta chain was sequenced and unpaired alpha chains were not captured, true repertoire diversity is likely underestimated. Because the samples were bulk and unsorted, CD4+ and CD8+ T cell repertoires could not be compared. Repertoire overlap was found to be higher between tumor regions (mean around 35%) than between tumor-adjacent (17%) or tumor-blood (14%) pairs, consistent with antigen-driven expansion. A significantly larger repertoire fraction was made up by the top 250 clones in tumors than in blood (p = 0.039). The study included only five patients, and the authors note findings should be validated in a larger study. Just about 8-25% of top clones turned up in all five regions of a tumor, which suggests spatial heterogeneity among tumor-infiltrating T cells.

TCRbeta-specific cDNA was reverse-transcribed from around 0.45 ug total RNA using a constant-region primer and ProtoScript II reverse transcriptase. The TCRbeta libraries were prepared through three rounds of nested multiplex PCR following a slightly modified ARM-PCR procedure. The first two PCR rounds used multiplex TRBV1-TRBV30 forward primers with a Cbeta reverse primer, each for approximately 9 cycles. A final 25-cycle PCR with Deep VentR polymerase added sample barcodes and Illumina adapters. Before sequencing, amplicons of 200-500 bp were gel-purified using a QIAquick gel extraction kit. An Illumina HiSeq 2500 was used to sequence the TCRbeta amplicons with 250-bp paired-end reads. The study's own analysis went as follows. Reads were quality-trimmed with Trimmomatic v0.33, and paired reads were merged with FLASH v1.2.11 to recover full CDR3 sequences. V, D and J germline segments were assigned to the rearranged TCRbeta sequences by MiGEC v1.2.1b. Clonotype statistics and Shannon-Wiener diversity indices were calculated with VDJtools v1.0.0. Except for diversity analysis, only the 250 most abundant clonotypes of each sample were used in subsequent analyses to reduce sampling bias. The public reads were run again by TCRdb, first through fastp at Q25 and then through MiXCR, and only productive beta chains were kept. Rows are unified per CDR3 protein, each entry keeping the most common DNA and genes. For this entry, the V and J calls and clone size follow TCRdb and not the study's own pipeline. The sample has tens of thousands of distinct CDR3 sequences on record, around 69% of them singletons. Roughly 40% of the sample comes from the top ten.

The origin of this receptor is a man between 35 and 55 years old with primary liver carcinoma and hepatitis B virus infection. The sequence is built from TRBV12-3 or TRBV12-4 and TRBJ1-6, with 7 bases matching TRBD1. Specimen: liver tumor tissue from sampling region 4. According to the study, the label for this sample's cell subset or site signals: tumor region T4, right-lateral pole. The DNA sequence reads TGTGCCAGCAGTTCCACGACAGGGCGTAATTCACCCCTCCACTTT. Translated, it reads CASSSTTGRNSPLHF.